This TCR beta chain was obtained from a study of identical twins. Findings and caveats of the study: Modelling underestimated the level of out-of-frame TCR alpha sharing observed in monozygotic twins.

TCRdb re-called the 5' RACE reads through MiXCR, storing one row per CDR3 protein. The data show 210,000 or so distinct CDR3 sequences, with around 15% seen just once and 40% held by the top ten. This clonotype was picked up a small number of times. Its antigen is still unknown. V dropped 5 bases and J dropped 3 bases, with 17 bases sitting between them. The CDR3 runs 16 residues. The same sample was also studied in work on T cells expressing NK-cell markers. Per that study: Underlying the TCR beta repertoires were sorted CD3+CD56+NKG2C+, CD3+CD56+NKG2C- and CD3+CD56-NKG2C+ T cells. Seven of the eight sequenced donors were classified as HCMV-seropositive, and one was classified as seronegative. These clonotypes also led the CD3+CD56-NKG2C+ fraction in a handful of donors.

The sequencing input was CD8+ T cells sorted from blood. This receptor was obtained from a woman aged 18-35 years in good health. The chain is built from TRBV12-3 or TRBV12-4 and TRBJ2-1; D gene uncertain. CDR3 in amino acids: CASSPPQGGRYNEQFF. CDR3 nucleotide sequence: TGTGCCAGCAGTCCCCCCCAAGGTGGCCGCTACAATGAGCAGTTCTTC.